The rows below give T cell receptor beta chains drawn from one sample of a study of T cell changes during pregnancy in multiple sclerosis. The repertoire was sequenced with immunoSEQ multiplex PCR; TCRdb's copy has only in-frame clones and lacks some. Of some 120,000 clones listed, around nine tenths are singletons. This specimen consisted of peripheral blood, obtained in the third trimester of pregnancy. These receptors all come from a female donor with multiple sclerosis, enrolled in a pregnancy study. Each CDR3 is given with its conserved first and last residue. The order of the fields is D gene, V gene, J gene, clone size, CDR3 DNA, CDR3 protein. D genes are given only for firm matches. A clone size is listed for some rows: how often the clone was seen (once, few, many), or a class if it is expanded.

.	TRBV19	TRBJ1-5	.	TGTGCCAGTAGTCGCAGGGACAATCAGCCCCAGCATTTT	CASSRRDNQPQHF
.	TRBV27	TRBJ1-4	.	TGTGCCAGCAGTTTATGGAGTGGAGATGAAAAACTGTTTTTT	CASSLWSGDEKLFF
TRBD2	TRBV14	TRBJ2-1	.	TGTGCCAGCAGCCACCCGGGGACTAGCAGAGGCAATGAGCAGTTCTTC	CASSHPGTSRGNEQFF
TRBD1	TRBV15	TRBJ1-5	.	TGTGCCACCAGCAGAGCCCCTCGGGGCAGGGGGCATCAGCCCCAGCATTTT	CATSRAPRGRGHQPQHF
TRBD1	TRBV27	TRBJ1-1	few	TGTGCCAGCAGTTTAAAGTCAGGGGGGAGAACTGAAGCTTTCTTT	CASSLKSGGRTEAFF
TRBD1	TRBV28	TRBJ1-1	once	TGTGCCAGCAGTTCCGCGGTGGGGACAGTGAACACTGAAGCTTTCTTT	CASSSAVGTVNTEAFF
.	TRBV10-1	TRBJ2-3	.	TGCGCCAGCAGCCTCTCTTGGTGGGACTCGTCTAGCACAGATACGCAGTATTTT	CASSLSWWDSSSTDTQYF
.	TRBV5-4	TRBJ1-1	.	TGTGCCAGCAGCTTGGCCGGGAACACTGAAGCTTTCTTT	CASSLAGNTEAFF
.	TRBV6-6	TRBJ2-7	.	TGTGCCAGCAGTCCCCGCAGGGGATACGAGCAGTACTTC	CASSPRRGYEQYF
.	TRBV2	TRBJ1-2	.	TGTGCCAGCAGGCAAAGGGACACCCAAGCAGGCTACACCTTC	CASRQRDTQAGYTF